The T cell receptor beta chain described here comes from a study of T cell responses to AZD1222 COVID-19 vaccine. Study observations and caveats: There were vaccine-associated CD4 TCRs across spike, dominant at 160-218 and 743-854. Spike-specific TCR breadth and depth were elevated following two AZD1222 doses. Clonal diversity was possibly underestimated, and the donors were mostly white British, with more females. Only a handful of AZD1222 recipients, several in all, had baseline seropositivity.

Assay: immunoSEQ multiplex PCR; the TCRdb copy retains only in-frame clones and omits some. Here the sample spans 150,000 to 200,000 clones, 70% to 90% being singletons. A note on this clone: Its target is not known. One junction end disagrees with the germline gene, perhaps due to a read error.

The source material was peripheral blood, sampled 28 days after the second AZD1222 dose. This TCR derives from an adult who received the AZD1222 COVID-19 vaccine.

The CDR3 DNA reads TGTGCCAGCAGCGATGGCCCCTCTGGGGACAATAACTTC. Translated, it gives CASSDGPSGDNNF. The chain carries TRBV6-5 and TRBJ2-4; maybe TRBD1 (6 bases). Germline-derived CDR1 and CDR2 are MNHEY and SVGAGI. The CDR3 has 13 amino acids.